Following are 23 T cell receptor beta chains from one sample sequenced in a study of patients and donors after allogeneic stem cell transplantation. MiXCR, applied by TCRdb to the RT-PCR reads, yields one record per CDR3 protein. The sample consists of approximately 90,000 distinct CDR3 sequences, less than 5% of them appearing once. Sequences were obtained from blood, either unsorted or a sorted T cell fraction (not recorded which). The receptors stem from a human donor who was either an allogeneic HSCT recipient or a stem cell or donor lymphocyte infusion donor (not recorded which). It is not recorded whose cells these are; they may come from a transplant donor.

This clonotype occurred many times. The V call is TRBV5-4, the J call TRBJ2-7, with 9 positions matching TRBD1. Germline trimming cut 3 bases from V and 7 bases from J; bases unmatched to any gene: 8. This CDR3 has 14 amino acids. Germline CDR1 is SGHNT and CDR2 is YYREEE (reference sequence). CDR3 DNA: TGTGCCAGCAGCTCGAAACAGGGGGCGTTTGAGCAGTACTTC. It encodes CASSSKQGAFEQYF.

The V call is TRBV2, the J call TRBJ2-2, with TRBD2 identical over 7 bases. This CDR3 has 15 residues. Germline CDR1 reads SNHLY; CDR2 reads FYNNEI. V was pared by 6 bases and J by 17 bases, with 21 bases of the junction left unmatched. CDR3 residues: CASRGGTKGPGSFFF. CDR3 DNA sequence: TGTGCCAGCAGGGGGGGGACCAAGGGACCGGGGAGCTTTTTTTTT. Full variable domain (remainder filled in from reference TRBV2 and TRBJ2-2): EPEVTQTPSHQVTQMGQEVILRCVPISNHLYFYWYRQILGQKVEFLVSFYNNEISEKSEIFDDQFSVERPDGSNFTLKIRSTKLEDSAMYFCASRGGTKGPGSFFFGEGSRLTVL.

The chain links TRBV7-2 to TRBJ2-1; 9 nucleotides match TRBD2. CDR3 size: 17 residues. Germline-derived CDR1 and CDR2 are SGHTA and FQGNSA. V trimming: 5 bases; J trimming: 7 bases; junction bases outside the gene matches: 15. CDR3 loop: CASSQSRGGGARNEQFF. CDR3 in DNA: TGTGCCAGCAGCCAATCTCGGGGCGGGGGGGCCCGGAATGAGCAGTTCTTC. The complete variable domain, with remaining parts taken from reference TRBV7-2 and TRBJ2-1, reads GAGVSQSPSNKVTEKGKDVELRCDPISGHTALYWYRQSLGQGLEFLIYFQGNSAPDKSGLPSDRFSAERTGGSVSTLTIQRTQQEDSAVYLCASSQSRGGGARNEQFFGPGTRLTVL.

This clonotype occurred many times. The rearrangement joins TRBV3-1 to TRBJ1-4; maybe TRBD1 (6 bases). Per germline, CDR1 LGHDT and CDR2 YNNKEL (reference sequence). This CDR3 is built from 14 residues. Trimming shortened V by 9 bases and J by 8 bases, and 19 bases separated the two germline ends. CDR3 DNA: TGTGCCAGTAGTGGGACATTGGTCCGGGAAAAACTGTTTTTT. Translated: CASSGTLVREKLFF.

The rearrangement links TRBV2 to TRBJ2-5, with TRBD2 matching 7 bases. J lost 2 bases, V lost 4 bases, and 4 bases had no gene match. The CDR3 has 14 residues. Germline-derived CDR1 and CDR2 are SNHLY and FYNNEI. CDR3 protein: CASSVLAKQETQYF. The CDR3 DNA is TGTGCCAGCAGTGTACTAGCGAAACAAGAGACCCAGTACTTC.

This clonotype has just a few counts. The chain employs TRBV28 and TRBJ2-3; tentatively, D is TRBD2 (6 bases). V was shortened by 2 bases and J by 1 base, with 19 bases between the two germline ends. Germline CDR1 is MDHEN and CDR2 is SYDVKM. This CDR3 is 18 amino acids long. CDR3 DNA: TGTGCCAGCAGTTTAGGGGGGATCTGGGCGGAGGGCACAGATACGCAGTATTTT. Protein product: CASSLGGIWAEGTDTQYF.

This clonotype has a handful of counts. This chain joins TRBV18 and TRBJ1-2; D not certain. The germline V and J ends were trimmed by 3 bases and 3 bases, with 11 bases remaining between them. Per the germline V gene, CDR1 is KGHSH and CDR2 is LQKENI. The CDR3 loop spans 14 amino acids. CDR3 loop: CASSPNARDYGYTF. In DNA form, the CDR3 reads TGTGCCAGCTCACCTAACGCGAGGGACTATGGCTACACCTTC.

This clonotype occurred many times. The chain combines TRBV6-1 with TRBJ2-7; TRBD1 or TRBD2 may be the D gene (5 bases each). This CDR3 region has 13 residues. V was clipped by 6 bases and J by 3 bases, with 12 bases between them. CDR1 and CDR2 (germline): MNHNS, SASEGT. As DNA, the CDR3 is TGTGCCAGCAGCCAGACAGACTACTACGAGCAGTACTTC. This sequence encodes CASSQTDYYEQYF.

This clonotype was observed at least ten times. V usage is TRBV20-1 and J usage is TRBJ1-3, with D unresolved. This CDR3 has 14 residues. V lost 6 bases, J lost 3 bases, and 15 bases lay in between. From germline, CDR1 is DFQATT and CDR2 SNEGSKA (reference sequence). CDR3 coding DNA: TGCAGTGCCAGCCGGGGAGGCCGTGGAAACACCATATATTTT. Translation gives CSASRGGRGNTIYF.

This clonotype came up many times. V and J are TRBV6-1 and TRBJ2-3; TRBD2 agrees at 7 bases. Germline V gene data show CDR1 as MNHNS and CDR2 as SASEGT. J was trimmed by 1 base and V by 6 bases; bases with no gene match: 4. CDR3 length: 14 amino acids. The CDR3 here is CASSLAEGTDTQYF. The CDR3 region has the DNA TGTGCCAGCAGCCTAGCGGAGGGCACAGATACGCAGTATTTT.

This clonotype was detected many times. V is TRBV12-3 or TRBV12-4 and J is TRBJ1-5; 8 bases fit TRBD1. There are 12 residues in the CDR3. The trim removed 10 bases at V and 7 bases at J, leaving 6 bases unmatched. The CDR3 DNA follows: TGTGCCATCAGACAGGGGAACCAGCCCCAGCATTTT. It encodes CAIRQGNQPQHF.

This clonotype was observed at least ten times. This chain joins TRBV13 and TRBJ2-1; 11 bases are a match to TRBD2. Per the germline V gene, CDR1 is PRHDT and CDR2 is FYEKMQ (reference sequence). This CDR3 contains 17 residues. V trimming: 2 bases; J trimming: 7 bases; junction bases outside the gene matches: 10. CDR3 coding DNA: TGTGCCAGCAGCTTAAGACTAGCGGGGCGGAATGAGAATGAGCAGTTCTTC. This encodes CASSLRLAGRNENEQFF.

This clonotype was found a few times. Written as DNA, the CDR3 is TGTGCCATATCCGGGACAGAGAACACTGAAGCTTTCTTT. The encoded protein is CAISGTENTEAFF. V is TRBV10-3 and J is TRBJ1-1; the match to TRBD1 covers 7 bases. Germline V gene data show CDR1 as ENHRY and CDR2 as SYGVKD. The CDR3 is 13 residues long. V dropped 9 bases and J dropped 1; count of bases not matched to a gene: 5.

This clonotype was counted at least ten times. This chain connects TRBV11-2 to TRBJ2-7, with 7 bases matching TRBD1. The CDR3 sequence is 13 residues long. From germline, CDR1 is SGHAT and CDR2 FQNNGV. Germline trimming cut 5 bases from V and 3 bases from J; bases unmatched to any gene: 4. This chain's CDR3 is CASSPDRVYEQYF. CDR3 in DNA: TGTGCCAGCAGCCCCGACAGGGTCTACGAGCAGTACTTC.

This clonotype has a handful of counts. The V gene is TRBV5-1, the J gene TRBJ1-1; D might be TRBD1 (5 bases). CDR1 and CDR2 from the germline V gene are SGHRS and YFSETQ. CDR3 length equals 13 residues. V was cut by 3 bases and J by 4 bases, with 10 bases left in between. CDR3 nucleotide sequence: TGCGCCAGCAGCTCTTACGGGACCACTGAAGCTTTCTTT. This codes for CASSSYGTTEAFF.

About this clonotype itself: This sequence may be a read error, since a much larger clone differs from it by one base. V gene TRBV29-1 combines with J gene TRBJ2-5; D is perhaps TRBD2 (5 bases). Germline V gene sequence: CDR1 SQVTM, CDR2 ANQGSEA. The CDR3 runs to 14 residues. The CDR3 sequence: CSVEEARLQEIQYF. The DNA of the CDR3 is TGCAGCGTTGAGGAGGCAAGGTTACAAGAGATCCAGTACTTC.

In this sample, this clonotype turned up many times. The chain has TRBV10-3 and TRBJ2-7, with D maybe TRBD2 (6 bases). CDR1 ENHRY and CDR2 SYGVKD come from the germline V gene. Trimming pared 10 bases from V and 0 bases from J, leaving 16 bases between. The CDR3 is made up of 14 amino acids. CDR3 nucleotide sequence: TGTGCCAGTTATGGGGGGACTTACTCCTACGAGCAGTACTTC. Its translation: CASYGGTYSYEQYF.

This clonotype was observed at least ten times. This sequence joins TRBV20-1 and TRBJ2-1; 10 bases match TRBD2. Trimming at V came to 5 bases and at J to 4 bases, leaving 8 bases not matched to a gene. The CDR3 extends over 15 amino acids. The V gene's germline CDR1 is DFQATT and CDR2 SNEGSKA (reference sequence). Here the CDR3 DNA reads TGCAGTGCTCGCCCAGGGACTAGCGCGTACAATGAGCAGTTCTTC. This sequence encodes CSARPGTSAYNEQFF.

Many counts were recorded for this clonotype. V usage is TRBV28 and J usage is TRBJ1-2; 8 bases are shared with TRBD1. The CDR3 loop spans 16 amino acids. Per germline, CDR1 MDHEN and CDR2 SYDVKM. With V trimmed by 3 bases and J by 2 bases, 8 bases remained unmatched. In DNA form, the CDR3 reads TGTGCCAGCAGTTTCCCCCCTGACAGGGGAAACTATGGCTACACCTTC. This encodes CASSFPPDRGNYGYTF.

This clonotype has more than one count but fewer than ten. The rearrangement joins TRBV5-4 to TRBJ1-2, with D tentatively TRBD1 (5 bases). The CDR3 is made up of 12 amino acids. V was cut by 4 bases and J by 6 bases, with 10 bases left in between. The V gene's germline CDR1 is SGHNT and CDR2 YYREEE (reference sequence). CDR3 in amino acids: CASSAGDNGYTF. The CDR3 nucleotides read TGTGCCAGCAGCGCGGGGGATAATGGCTACACCTTC.

This clonotype has a count of ten or more. This rearrangement joins TRBV2 to TRBJ2-1; a weak D match, TRBD2 (5 bases). Deletions cut 1 base from V and 5 bases from J, with 12 bases between. The CDR3 is made up of 15 amino acids. Germline V gene data show CDR1 as SNHLY and CDR2 as FYNNEI. CDR3 nucleotide sequence: TGTGCCAGCAGTGAAGGGCGGGCACGGAACAATGAGCAGTTCTTC. Its protein product is CASSEGRARNNEQFF.

V usage is TRBV2 and J usage is TRBJ2-6, with D uncertain. The V and J ends lost 5 bases and 0 bases respectively, with 8 bases between them. The CDR3 runs 15 residues. Germline values: CDR1 SNHLY, CDR2 FYNNEI. CDR3 sequence reads: CASSYSDSGANVLTF. CDR3 DNA: TGTGCCAGCAGTTACAGTGACTCTGGGGCCAACGTCCTGACTTTC.

The genes are TRBV30 and TRBJ2-5; 9 bases align to TRBD2. Losses at the gene ends were 1 base for V and 2 bases for J; bases not matched to a gene: 5. The CDR3 consists of 15 residues. The germline gives CDR1 GTSNPN, CDR2 SVGIG (reference sequence). For the CDR3, the DNA is TGTGCCTGGAGTGCCCAGCGGGGGGATCAAGAGACCCAGTACTTC. Protein: CAWSAQRGDQETQYF.